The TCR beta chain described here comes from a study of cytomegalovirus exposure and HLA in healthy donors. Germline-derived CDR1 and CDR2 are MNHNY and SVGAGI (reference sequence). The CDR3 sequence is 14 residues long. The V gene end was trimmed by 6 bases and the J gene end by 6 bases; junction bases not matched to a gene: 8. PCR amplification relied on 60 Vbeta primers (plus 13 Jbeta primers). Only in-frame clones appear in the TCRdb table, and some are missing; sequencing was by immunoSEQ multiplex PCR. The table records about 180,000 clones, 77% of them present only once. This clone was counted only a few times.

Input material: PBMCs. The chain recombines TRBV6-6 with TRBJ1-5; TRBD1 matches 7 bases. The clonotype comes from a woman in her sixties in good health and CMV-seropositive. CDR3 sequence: CASRLQGNGQPQHF. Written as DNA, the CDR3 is TGTGCCAGCAGACTACAGGGGAATGGTCAGCCCCAGCATTTT.